The sequence of this T cell receptor (beta chain) was determined in a study of T cell repertoires in cytomegalovirus infection. To note about this clonotype: Its antigen is unidentified.

Each CDR3 protein gets one entry after TCRdb re-called the reads with MiXCR. The sample shows 550,000 to 850,000 distinct CDR3 sequences, 33% of them seen only once. V gave up 7 bases and J gave up 1 base; unmatched junction bases: 6. The CDR3 is made up of 14 amino acids. CDR1 is MNHEY, CDR2 SMNVEV, per germline (reference sequence). The TCR was taken from a human donor in good health (CMV status not recorded). Some clones in this sample may be carry-over from other donors' samples. The V and J genes are TRBV27 and TRBJ1-1; 7 bases align to TRBD1. The sample consisted of cultured PBMCs, taken from culture after CMV antigen stimulation. The CDR3 sequence is CASKGGGGNTEAFF. DNA for the CDR3: TGTGCCAGCAAGGGAGGGGGCGGGAACACTGAAGCTTTCTTT.